This T cell receptor (beta chain) stems from a study of cytomegalovirus exposure and HLA in healthy donors. The PCR had 60 Vbeta and 13 Jbeta primers. Profiling relied on immunoSEQ multiplex PCR, and the TCRdb table lists in-frame clones only, not all of them. The sample shows around 150,000 clones, around 72% of them seen only once. CDR1 LNHDA and CDR2 SQIVND come from the germline V gene (reference sequence). The CDR3 runs 15 residues. With 5 bases clipped from V and 4 bases from J, the junction kept 7 bases outside the gene matches. This sequence originates from a man aged 35 to 55 in good health and CMV-seronegative. The specimen was PBMCs. This sequence joins TRBV19 and TRBJ1-4; 7 bases align to TRBD1. This CDR3 is CASSLQGDGNEKLFF. The CDR3 DNA reads as TGTGCCAGTAGTCTCCAGGGGGATGGTAATGAAAAACTGTTTTTT.